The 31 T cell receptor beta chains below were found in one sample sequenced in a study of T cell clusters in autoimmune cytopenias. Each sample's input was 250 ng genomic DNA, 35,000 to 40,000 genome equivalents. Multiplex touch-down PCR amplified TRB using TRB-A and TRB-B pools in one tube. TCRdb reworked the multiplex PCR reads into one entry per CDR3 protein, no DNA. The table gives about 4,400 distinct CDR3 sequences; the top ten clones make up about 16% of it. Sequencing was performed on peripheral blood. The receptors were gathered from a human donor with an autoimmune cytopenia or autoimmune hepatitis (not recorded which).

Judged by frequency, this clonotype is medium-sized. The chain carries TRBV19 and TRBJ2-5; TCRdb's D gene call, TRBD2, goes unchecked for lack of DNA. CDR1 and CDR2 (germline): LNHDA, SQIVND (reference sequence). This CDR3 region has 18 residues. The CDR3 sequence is CASSSRQTGLAGEETQYF.

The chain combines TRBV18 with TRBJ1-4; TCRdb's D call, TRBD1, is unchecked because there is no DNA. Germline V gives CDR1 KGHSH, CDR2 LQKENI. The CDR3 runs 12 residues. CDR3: CASSAWTDKLFF. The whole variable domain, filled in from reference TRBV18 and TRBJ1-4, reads NAGVMQNPRHLVRRRGQEARLRCSPMKGHSHVYWYRQLPEEGLKFMVYLQKENIIDESGMPKERFSAEFPKEGPSILRIQQVVRGDSAAYFCASSAWTDKLFFGSGTQLSVL.

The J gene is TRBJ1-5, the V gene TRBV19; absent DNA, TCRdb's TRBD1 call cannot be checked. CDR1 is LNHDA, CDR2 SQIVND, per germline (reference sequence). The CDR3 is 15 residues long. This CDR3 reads CASTLDPDSGQPQHF.

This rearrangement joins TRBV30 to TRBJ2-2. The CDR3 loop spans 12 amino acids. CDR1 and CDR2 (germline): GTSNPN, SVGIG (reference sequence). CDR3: CAWQTPAGELFF.

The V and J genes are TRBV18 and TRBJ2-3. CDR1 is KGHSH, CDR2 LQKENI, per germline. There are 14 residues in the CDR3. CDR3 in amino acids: CASSPRDRTDTQYF.

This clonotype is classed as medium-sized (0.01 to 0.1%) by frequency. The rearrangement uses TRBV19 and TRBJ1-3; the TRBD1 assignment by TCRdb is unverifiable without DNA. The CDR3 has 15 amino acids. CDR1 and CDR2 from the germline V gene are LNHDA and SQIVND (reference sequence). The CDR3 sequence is CASRPGQSSGNTIYF.

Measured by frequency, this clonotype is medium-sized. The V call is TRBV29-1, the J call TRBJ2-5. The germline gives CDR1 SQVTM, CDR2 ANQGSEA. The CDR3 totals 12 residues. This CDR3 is CSMEPASGTQYF.

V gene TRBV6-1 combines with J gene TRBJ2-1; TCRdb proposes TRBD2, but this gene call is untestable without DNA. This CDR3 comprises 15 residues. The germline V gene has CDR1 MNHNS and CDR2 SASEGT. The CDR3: CASSEQVAGGGEQFF.

The CDR3 loop reads CASSPSQANRYTEAFF. The chain uses TRBV5-1 and TRBJ1-1. Looked up from germline, CDR1 is SGHRS and CDR2 is YFSETQ. CDR3 length: 16 residues.

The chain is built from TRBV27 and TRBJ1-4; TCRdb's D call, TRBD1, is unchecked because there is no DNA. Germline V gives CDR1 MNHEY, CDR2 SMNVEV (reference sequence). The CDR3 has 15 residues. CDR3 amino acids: CASSFSGGAGEKLFF.

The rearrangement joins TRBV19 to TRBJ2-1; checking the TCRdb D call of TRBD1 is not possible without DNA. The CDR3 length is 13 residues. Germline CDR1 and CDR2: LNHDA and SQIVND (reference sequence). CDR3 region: CASSMTSGGEQFF.

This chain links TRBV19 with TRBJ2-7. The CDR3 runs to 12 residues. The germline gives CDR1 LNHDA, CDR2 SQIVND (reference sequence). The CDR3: CASSPTQGEQYF.

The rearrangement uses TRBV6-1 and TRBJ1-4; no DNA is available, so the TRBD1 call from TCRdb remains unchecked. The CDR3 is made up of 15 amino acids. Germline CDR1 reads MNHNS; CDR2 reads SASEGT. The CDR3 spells CASSGQDASNEKLFF.

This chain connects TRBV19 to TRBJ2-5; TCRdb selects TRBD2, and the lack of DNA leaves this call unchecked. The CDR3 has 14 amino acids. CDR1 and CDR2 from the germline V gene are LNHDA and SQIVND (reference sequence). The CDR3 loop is CASSTRTALETQYF.

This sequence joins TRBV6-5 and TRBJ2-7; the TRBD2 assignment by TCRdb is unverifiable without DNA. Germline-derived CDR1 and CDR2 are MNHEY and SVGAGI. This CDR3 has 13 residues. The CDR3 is CASMLAGDYEQYF.

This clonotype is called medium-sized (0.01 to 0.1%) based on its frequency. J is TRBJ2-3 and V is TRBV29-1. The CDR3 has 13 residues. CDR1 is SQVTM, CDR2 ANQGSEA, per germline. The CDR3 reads CSCGATSTDTQYF.

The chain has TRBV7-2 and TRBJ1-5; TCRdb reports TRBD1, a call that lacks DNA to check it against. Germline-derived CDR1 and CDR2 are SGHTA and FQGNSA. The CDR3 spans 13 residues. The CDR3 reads CASSKGGSEPQHF.

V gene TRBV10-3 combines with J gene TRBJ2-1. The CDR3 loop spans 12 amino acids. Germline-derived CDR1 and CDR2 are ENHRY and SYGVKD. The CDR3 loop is CAISLYGNEQFF.

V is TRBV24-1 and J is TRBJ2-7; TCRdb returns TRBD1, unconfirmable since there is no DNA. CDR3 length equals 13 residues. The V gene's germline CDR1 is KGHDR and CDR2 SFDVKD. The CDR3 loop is CASSQGAAYEQYF.

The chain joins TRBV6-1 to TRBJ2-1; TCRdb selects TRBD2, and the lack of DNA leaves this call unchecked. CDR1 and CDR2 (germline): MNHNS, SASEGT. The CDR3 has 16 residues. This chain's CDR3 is CASSEGWAGGPNEQFF.

This chain's CDR3 is CSARGNRNEQYF. The chain uses TRBV20-1 and TRBJ2-7. CDR1 is DFQATT, CDR2 SNEGSKA, per germline (reference sequence). There are 12 residues in the CDR3.

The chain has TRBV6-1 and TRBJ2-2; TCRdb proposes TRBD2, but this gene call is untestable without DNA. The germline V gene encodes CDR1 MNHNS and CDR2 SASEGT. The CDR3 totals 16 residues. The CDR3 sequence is CASSGWSGRAGGELFF.

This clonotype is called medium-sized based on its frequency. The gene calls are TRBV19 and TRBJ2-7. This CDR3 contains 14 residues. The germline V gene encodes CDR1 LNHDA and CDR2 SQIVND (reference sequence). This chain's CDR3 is CASRPEAEHLEQYF.

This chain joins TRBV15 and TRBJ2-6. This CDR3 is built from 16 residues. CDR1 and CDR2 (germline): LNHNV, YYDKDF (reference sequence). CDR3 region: CATSRDQGSGANVLTF.

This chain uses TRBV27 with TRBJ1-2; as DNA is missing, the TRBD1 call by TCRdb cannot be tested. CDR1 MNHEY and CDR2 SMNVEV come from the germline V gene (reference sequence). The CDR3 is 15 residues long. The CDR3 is CASSPNAGRGYGYTF.

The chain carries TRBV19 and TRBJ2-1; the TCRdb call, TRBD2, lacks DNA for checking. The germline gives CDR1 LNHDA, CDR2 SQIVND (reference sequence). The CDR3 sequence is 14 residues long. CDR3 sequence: CASSPLSSYNEQFF.

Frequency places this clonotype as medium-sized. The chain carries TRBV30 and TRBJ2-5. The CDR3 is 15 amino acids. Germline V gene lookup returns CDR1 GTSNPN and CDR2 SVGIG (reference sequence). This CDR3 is CAWSVGTGPQETQYF.

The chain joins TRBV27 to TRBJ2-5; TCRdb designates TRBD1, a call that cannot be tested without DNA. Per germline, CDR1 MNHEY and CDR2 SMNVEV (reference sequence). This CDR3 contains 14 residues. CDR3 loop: CASSLMTDQETQYF.

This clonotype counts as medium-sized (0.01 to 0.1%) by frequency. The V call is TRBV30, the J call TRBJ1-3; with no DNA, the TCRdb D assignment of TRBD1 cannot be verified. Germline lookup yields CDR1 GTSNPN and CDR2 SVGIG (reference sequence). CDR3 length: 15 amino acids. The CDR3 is CAWSWKTGVGNTIYF.

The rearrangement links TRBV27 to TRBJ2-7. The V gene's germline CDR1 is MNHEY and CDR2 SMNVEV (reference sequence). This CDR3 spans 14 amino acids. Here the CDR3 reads CASRRSRGTYEQYF.

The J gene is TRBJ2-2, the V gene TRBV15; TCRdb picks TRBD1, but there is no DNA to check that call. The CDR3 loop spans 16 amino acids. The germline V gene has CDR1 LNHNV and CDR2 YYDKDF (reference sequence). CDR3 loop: CATSRFRDTNTGELFF.